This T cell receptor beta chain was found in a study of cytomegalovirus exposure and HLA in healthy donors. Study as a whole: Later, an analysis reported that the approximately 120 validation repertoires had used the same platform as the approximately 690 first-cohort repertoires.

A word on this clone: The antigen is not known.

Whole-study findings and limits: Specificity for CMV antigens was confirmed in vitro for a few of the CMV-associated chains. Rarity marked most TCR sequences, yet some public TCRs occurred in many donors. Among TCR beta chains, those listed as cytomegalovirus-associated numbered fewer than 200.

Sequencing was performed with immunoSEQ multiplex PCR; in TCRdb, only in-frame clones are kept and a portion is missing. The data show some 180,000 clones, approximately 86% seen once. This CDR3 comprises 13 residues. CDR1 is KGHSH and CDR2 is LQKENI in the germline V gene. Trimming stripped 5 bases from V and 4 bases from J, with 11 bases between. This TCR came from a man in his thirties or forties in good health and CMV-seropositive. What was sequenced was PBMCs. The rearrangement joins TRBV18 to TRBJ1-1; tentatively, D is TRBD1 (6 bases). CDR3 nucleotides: TGTGCCAGCTCATCGGACAGTGGCACTGAAGCTTTCTTT. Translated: CASSSDSGTEAFF.